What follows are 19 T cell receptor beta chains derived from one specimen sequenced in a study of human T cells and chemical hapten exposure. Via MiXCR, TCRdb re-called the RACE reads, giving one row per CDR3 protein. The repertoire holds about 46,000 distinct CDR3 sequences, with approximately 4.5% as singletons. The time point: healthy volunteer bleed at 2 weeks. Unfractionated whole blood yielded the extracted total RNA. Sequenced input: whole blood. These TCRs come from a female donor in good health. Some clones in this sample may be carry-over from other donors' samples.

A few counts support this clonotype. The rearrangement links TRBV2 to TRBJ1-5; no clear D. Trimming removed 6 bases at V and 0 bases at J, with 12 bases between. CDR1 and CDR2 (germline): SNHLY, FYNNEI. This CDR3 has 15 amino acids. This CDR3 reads CASSMNSHSNQPQHF. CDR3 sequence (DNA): TGTGCCAGCAGCATGAATAGTCATAGCAATCAGCCCCAGCATTTT.

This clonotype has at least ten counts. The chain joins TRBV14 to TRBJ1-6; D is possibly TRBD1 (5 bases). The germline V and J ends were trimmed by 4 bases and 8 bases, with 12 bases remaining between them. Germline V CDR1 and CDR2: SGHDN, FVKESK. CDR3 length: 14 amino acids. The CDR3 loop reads CASSPLGLDSPLHF. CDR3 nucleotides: TGTGCCAGCAGCCCGCTGGGGCTTGATTCACCCCTCCACTTT.

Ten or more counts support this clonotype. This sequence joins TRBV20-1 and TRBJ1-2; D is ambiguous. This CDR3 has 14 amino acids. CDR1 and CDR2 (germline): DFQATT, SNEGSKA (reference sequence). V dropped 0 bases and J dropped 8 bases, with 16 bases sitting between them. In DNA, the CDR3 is TGCAGTGCTAGAGATCCCCGGGATTTAGGCGGCTACACCTTC. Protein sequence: CSARDPRDLGGYTF.

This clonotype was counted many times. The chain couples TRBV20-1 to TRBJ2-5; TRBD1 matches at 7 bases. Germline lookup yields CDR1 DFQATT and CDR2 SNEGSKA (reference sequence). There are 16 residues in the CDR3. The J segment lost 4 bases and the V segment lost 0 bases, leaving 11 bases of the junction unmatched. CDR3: CSAREPTGFIGETQYF. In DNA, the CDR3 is TGCAGTGCTAGAGAACCGACAGGGTTCATAGGAGAGACCCAGTACTTC.

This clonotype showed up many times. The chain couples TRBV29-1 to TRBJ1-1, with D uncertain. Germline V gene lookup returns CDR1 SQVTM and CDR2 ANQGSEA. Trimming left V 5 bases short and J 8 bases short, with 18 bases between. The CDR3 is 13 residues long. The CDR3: CSVLALSPGEAFF. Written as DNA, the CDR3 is TGCAGCGTTCTAGCCCTTTCCCCCGGGGAAGCTTTCTTT.

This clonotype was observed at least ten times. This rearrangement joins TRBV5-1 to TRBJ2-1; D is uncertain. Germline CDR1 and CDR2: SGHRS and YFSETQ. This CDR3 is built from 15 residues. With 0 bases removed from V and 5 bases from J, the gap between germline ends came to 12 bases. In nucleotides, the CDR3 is TGCGCCAGCAGCTTGGAGCCCGCTGGCGACAATGAGCAGTTCTTC. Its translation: CASSLEPAGDNEQFF.

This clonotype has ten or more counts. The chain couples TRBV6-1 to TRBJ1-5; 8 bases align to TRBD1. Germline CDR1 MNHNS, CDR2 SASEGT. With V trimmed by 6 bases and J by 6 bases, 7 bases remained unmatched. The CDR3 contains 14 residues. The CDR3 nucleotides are TGTGCCAGCAGGGAAACAGGGGGAGGTCAGCCCCAGCATTTT. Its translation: CASRETGGGQPQHF.

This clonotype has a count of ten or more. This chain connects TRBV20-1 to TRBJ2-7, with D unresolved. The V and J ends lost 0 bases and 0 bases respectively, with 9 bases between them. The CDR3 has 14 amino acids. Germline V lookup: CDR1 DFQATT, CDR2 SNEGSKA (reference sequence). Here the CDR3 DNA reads TGCAGTGCTAGAGATCGATCAAGCTCCTACGAGCAGTACTTC. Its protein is CSARDRSSSYEQYF.

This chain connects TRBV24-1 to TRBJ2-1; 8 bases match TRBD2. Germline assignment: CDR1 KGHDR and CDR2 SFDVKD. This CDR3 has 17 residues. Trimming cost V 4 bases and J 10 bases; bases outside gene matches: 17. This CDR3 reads CATSDPTSGGVMREQFF. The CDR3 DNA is TGTGCCACCAGTGACCCTACTAGCGGAGGAGTGATGCGGGAGCAGTTCTTC.

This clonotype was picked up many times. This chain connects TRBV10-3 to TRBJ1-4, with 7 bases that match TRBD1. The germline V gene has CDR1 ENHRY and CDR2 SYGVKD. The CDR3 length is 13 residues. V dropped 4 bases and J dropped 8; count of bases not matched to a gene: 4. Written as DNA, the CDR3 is TGTGCCATCAGTGTAGGGGGCGCGGAAAAACTGTTTTTT. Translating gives CAISVGGAEKLFF.

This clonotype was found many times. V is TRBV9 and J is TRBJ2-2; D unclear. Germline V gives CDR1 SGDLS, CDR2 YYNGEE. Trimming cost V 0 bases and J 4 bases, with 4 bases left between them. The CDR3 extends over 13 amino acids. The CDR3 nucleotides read TGTGCCAGCAGCGTAGTAAGCACCGGGGAGCTGTTTTTT. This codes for CASSVVSTGELFF.

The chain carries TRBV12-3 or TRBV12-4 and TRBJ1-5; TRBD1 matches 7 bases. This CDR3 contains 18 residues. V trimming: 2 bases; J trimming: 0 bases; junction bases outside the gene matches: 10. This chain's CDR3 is CASSLFSPTGTSNQPQHF. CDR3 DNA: TGTGCCAGCAGTTTATTTAGCCCGACAGGGACTAGCAATCAGCCCCAGCATTTT.

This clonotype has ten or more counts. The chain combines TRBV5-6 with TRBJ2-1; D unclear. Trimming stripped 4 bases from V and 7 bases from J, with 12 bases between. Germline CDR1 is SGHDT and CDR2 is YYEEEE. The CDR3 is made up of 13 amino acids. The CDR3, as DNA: TGTGCCAGCAGCCCCAGTGAAGGGAATGAGCAGTTCTTC. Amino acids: CASSPSEGNEQFF.

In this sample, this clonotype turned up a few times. CDR3 loop: CASSLFTLTSGGHQSTDTQYF. CDR3 nucleotides: TGTGCCAGCAGCTTATTCACCCTCACTAGCGGGGGGCACCAAAGCACAGATACGCAGTATTTT. This sequence joins TRBV7-9 and TRBJ2-3, with 12 bases that match TRBD2. CDR3 size: 21 residues. CDR1 and CDR2 from the germline V gene are SEHNR and FQNEAQ (reference sequence). Unmatched junction bases numbered 15, after V lost 2 bases and J lost 0 bases.

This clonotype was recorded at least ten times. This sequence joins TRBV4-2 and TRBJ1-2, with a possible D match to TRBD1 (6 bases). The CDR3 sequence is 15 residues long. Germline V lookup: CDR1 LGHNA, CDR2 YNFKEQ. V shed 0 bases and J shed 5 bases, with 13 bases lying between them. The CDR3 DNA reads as TGTGCCAGCAGCCAAGATCGGGGAGGGGGATATGGCTACACCTTC. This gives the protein CASSQDRGGGYGYTF.

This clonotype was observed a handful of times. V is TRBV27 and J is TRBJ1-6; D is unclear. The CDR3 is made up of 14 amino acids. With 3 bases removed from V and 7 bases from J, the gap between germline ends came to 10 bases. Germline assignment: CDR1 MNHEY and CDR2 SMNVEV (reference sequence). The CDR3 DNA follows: TGTGCCAGCAGTTTTGTTTCTGGAAATTCACCCCTCCACTTT. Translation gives CASSFVSGNSPLHF.

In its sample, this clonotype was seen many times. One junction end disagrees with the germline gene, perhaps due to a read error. CDR3: CGSSMGETQYF. The CDR3 nucleotides read TGCGGGTCTAGCATGGGCGAGACCCAGTACTTC. The rearrangement links TRBV7-2 to TRBJ2-5, with D perhaps matching TRBD2 (5 bases). CDR3 length: 11 residues. Germline V gene lookup returns CDR1 SGHTA and CDR2 FQGNSA.

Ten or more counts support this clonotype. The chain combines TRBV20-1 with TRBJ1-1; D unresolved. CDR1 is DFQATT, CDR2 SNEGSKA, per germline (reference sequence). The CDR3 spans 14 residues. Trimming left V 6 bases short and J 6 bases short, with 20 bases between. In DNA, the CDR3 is TGCAGTGCGCCCGGGCTCCCGAAAATCGCTGAAGCTTTCTTT. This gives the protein CSAPGLPKIAEAFF.

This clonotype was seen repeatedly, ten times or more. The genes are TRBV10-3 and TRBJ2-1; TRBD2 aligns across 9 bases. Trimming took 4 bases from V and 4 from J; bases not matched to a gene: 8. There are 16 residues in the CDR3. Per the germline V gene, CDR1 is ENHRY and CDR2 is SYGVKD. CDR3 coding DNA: TGTGCCATCAGTGGGGGTAGCGGGGGCCTATACAATGAGCAGTTCTTC. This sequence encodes CAISGGSGGLYNEQFF.